This TCR beta chain appears in the sequencing data of a study of blood T cell repertoires in COVID-19. Generated by immunoSEQ multiplex PCR, the TCRdb table keeps only in-frame clones and is missing some. This table has hundreds of thousands of clones, more than 85% appearing once. Trimming took 9 bases from V and 3 from J, leaving 13 bases between them. Per germline, CDR1 KGHDR and CDR2 SFDVKD. This CDR3 has 13 residues. The chain links TRBV24-1 to TRBJ2-5; D gene unclear. The sequenced sample consisted of peripheral blood. The origin of this receptor is a man in his 70s with acute or convalescent COVID-19. The CDR3 DNA is TGTGCCACCTGCCTGTGCCGGGAAGAGACCCAGTACTTC. The encoded protein is CATCLCREETQYF.